The present T cell receptor beta chain was sequenced within a study of radiotherapy plus CTLA-4 blockade in lung cancer. Whole-study results and caveats: Alongside interferon-beta, early blood T cell clone dynamics were reportedly the best predictor of response. Radiotherapy plus ipilimumab was followed by expansion in blood of tumor-derived TCR clones.

This CDR3 is built from 18 residues. CDR1 and CDR2 (germline): MDHEN, SYDVKM. The trim removed 4 bases at V and 1 base at J, leaving 11 bases unmatched. Details on this clone: Its antigen is as yet unknown.

Sequencing was performed with immunoSEQ multiplex PCR; in TCRdb, only in-frame clones are kept and a portion is missing. The sample contains fewer than 50,000 clones, 80% to 90% of which appear only once. Each patient with chemo-refractory metastatic non-small-cell lung cancer was treated with focal radiation plus CTLA-4 blockade using ipilimumab. This rearrangement joins TRBV28 to TRBJ2-1, with 9 positions matching TRBD2. This sequence originates from a human donor with non-small cell lung cancer whose response to radiotherapy plus ipilimumab could not be evaluated. Material: peripheral blood, obtained from a patient treated with radiotherapy plus ipilimumab. The CDR3 sequence is CASSSLHSGSESYNEQFF. The CDR3 DNA sequence: TGTGCCAGCAGTTCTTTACATAGCGGGAGTGAGTCCTACAATGAGCAGTTCTTC.